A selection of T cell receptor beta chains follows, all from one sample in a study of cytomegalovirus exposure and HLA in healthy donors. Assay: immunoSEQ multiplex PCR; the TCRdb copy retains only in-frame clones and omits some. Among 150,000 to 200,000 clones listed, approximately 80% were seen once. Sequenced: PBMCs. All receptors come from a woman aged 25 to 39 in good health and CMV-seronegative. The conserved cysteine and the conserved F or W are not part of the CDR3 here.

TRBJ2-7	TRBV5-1	ASRLNAGSSYEQY
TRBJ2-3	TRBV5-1	ASSKDGQGRDTQY
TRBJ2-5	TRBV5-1	ASSLQGGGVGETQY
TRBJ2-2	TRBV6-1	AIRRAGTGELF
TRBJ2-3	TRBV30	AWNQGVDTQY
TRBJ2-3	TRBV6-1	ASKDYTDTQY
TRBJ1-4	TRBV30	AWSVQGEKLF
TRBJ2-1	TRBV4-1	ASSQTWANEQF
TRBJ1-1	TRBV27	ASSDRDRGSTEAF
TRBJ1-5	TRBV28	ASSDRSNQPQH
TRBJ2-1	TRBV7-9	ASSRRVEQF
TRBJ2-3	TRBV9	ASSGSGGVRDTQY
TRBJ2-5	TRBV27	ASSLAGAPQETQY
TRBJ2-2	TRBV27	ASRSRDDTGELF
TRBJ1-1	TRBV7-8	ASSWDDRGETEAF
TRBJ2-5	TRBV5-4	ASSPNDRVQETQY
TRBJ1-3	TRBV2	ASSESIGSGNTIY
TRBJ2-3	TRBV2	ASRADTDTQY
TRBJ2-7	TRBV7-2	ASSLTGVGSYEQY
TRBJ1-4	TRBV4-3	ASSQDRGGYYEKLF
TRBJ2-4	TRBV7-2	ASSLLGQGSNIQY
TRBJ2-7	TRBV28	ASSFRRPGRVWAHYEQY
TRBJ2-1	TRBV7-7	ASSLDRGSNNEQF
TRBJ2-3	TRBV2	ASTPGARTDTQY
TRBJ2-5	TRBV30	AWSVGGGWETQY
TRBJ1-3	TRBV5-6	ASSLSGRSGNTIY
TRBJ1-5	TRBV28	ASGTATYQPQH
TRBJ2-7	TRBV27	ASSFMGPYEQY
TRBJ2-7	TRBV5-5	ASSVQQGNYEQY
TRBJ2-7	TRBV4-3	ASSQAPGTGYEQY
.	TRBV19	ATGLDRGLTYEQY
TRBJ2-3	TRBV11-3	ASSLGGDTDTQY
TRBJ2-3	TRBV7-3	ASSLGTRTTDTQY
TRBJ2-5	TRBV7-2	ASSPVTGLLETQY
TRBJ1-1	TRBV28	ASSLSGAGGTEAF
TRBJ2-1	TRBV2	ASGIAGSYNEQF
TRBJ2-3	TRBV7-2	ASSATQGRTDTQY
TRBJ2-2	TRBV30	ATTRGFGTGELF